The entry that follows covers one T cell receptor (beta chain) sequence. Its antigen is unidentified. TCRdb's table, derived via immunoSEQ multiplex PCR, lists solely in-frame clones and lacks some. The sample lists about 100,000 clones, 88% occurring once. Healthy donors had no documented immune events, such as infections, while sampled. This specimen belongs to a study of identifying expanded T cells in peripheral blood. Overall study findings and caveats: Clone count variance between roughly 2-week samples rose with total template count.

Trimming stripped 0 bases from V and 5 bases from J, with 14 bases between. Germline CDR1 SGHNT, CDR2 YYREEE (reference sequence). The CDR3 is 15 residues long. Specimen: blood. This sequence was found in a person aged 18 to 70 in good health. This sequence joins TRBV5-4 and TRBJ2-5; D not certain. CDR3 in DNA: TGTGCCAGCAGCTTGGCGTCCGACGAAGGGGAGACCCAGTACTTC. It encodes CASSLASDEGETQYF.